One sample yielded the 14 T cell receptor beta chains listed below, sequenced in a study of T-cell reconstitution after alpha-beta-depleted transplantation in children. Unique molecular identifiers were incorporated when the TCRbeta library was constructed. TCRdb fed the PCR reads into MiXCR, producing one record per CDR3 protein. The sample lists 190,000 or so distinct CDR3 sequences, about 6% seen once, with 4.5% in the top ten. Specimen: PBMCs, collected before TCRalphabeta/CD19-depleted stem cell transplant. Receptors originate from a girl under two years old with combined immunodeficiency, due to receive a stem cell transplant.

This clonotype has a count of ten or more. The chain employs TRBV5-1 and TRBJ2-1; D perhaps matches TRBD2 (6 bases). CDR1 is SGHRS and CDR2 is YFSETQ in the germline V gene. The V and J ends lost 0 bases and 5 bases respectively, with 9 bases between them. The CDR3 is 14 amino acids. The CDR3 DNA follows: TGCGCCAGCAGCTTGGATTGGACTAACAATGAGCAGTTCTTC. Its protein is CASSLDWTNNEQFF.

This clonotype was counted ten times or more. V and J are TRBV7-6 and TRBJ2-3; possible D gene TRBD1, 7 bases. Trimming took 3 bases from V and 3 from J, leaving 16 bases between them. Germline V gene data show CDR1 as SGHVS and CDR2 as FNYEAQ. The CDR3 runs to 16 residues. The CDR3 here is CASSLRESGGTDTQYF. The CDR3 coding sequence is TGTGCCAGCAGCTTGAGGGAGTCAGGGGGGACAGATACGCAGTATTTT.

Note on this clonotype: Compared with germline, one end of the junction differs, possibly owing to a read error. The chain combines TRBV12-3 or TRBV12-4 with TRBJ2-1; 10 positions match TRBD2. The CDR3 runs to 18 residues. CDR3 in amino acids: CASCLFGLAVSSYNEQFF. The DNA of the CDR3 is TGTGCCAGCTGTTTATTCGGACTAGCGGTTAGCTCCTACAATGAGCAGTTCTTC.

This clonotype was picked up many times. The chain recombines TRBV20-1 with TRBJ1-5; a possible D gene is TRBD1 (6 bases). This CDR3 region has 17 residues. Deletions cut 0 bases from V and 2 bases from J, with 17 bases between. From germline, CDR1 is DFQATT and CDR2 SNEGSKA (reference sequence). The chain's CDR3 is CSARDPVGHRGNQPQHF. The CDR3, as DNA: TGCAGTGCTAGAGATCCAGTAGGTCACAGGGGCAATCAGCCCCAGCATTTT.

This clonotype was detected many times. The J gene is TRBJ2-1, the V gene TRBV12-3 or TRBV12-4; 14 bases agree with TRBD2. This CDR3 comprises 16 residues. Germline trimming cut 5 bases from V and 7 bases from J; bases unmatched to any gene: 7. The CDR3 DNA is TGTGCCAGCAGTCCGGGACTAGCGGGAGCAATGAATGAGCAGTTCTTC. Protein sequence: CASSPGLAGAMNEQFF.

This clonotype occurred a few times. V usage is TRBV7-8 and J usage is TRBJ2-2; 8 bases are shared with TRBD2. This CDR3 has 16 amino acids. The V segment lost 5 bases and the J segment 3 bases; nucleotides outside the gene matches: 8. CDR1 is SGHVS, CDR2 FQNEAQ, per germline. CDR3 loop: CASSLPGGGYTGELFF. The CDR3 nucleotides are TGTGCCAGCAGCCTCCCGGGGGGGGGCTACACCGGGGAGCTGTTTTTT.

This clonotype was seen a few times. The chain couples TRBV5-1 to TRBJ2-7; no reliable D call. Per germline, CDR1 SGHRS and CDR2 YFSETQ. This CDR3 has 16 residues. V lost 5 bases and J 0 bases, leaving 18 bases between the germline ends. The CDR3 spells CASRPPRTGSSYEQYF. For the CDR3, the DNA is TGCGCCAGCAGACCCCCCCGGACGGGTAGCTCCTACGAGCAGTACTTC. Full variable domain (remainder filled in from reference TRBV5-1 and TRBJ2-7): KAGVTQTPRYLIKTRGQQVTLSCSPISGHRSVSWYQQTPGQGLQFLFEYFSETQRNKGNFPGRFSGRQFSNSRSEMNVSTLELGDSALYLCASRPPRTGSSYEQYFGPGTRLTVT.

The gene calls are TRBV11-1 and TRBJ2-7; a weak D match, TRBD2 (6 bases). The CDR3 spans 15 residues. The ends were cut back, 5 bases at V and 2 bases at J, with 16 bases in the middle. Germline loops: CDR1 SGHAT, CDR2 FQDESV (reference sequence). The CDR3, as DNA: TGTGCCAGCAGCCGCCGGGGGAGCAGCACCTACGAGCAGTACTTC. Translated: CASSRRGSSTYEQYF.

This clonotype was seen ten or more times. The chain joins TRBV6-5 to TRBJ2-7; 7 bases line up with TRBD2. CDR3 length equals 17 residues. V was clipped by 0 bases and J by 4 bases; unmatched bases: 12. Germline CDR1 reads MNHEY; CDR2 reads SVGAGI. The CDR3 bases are TGTGCCAGCAGTTACTCCCCCGGACTAGGAGTCCGTTACGAGCAGTACTTC. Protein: CASSYSPGLGVRYEQYF.

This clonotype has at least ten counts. The CDR3 loop is CASSLPGQANNEQFF. The CDR3 nucleotides are TGTGCCAGCAGTCTACCGGGACAGGCAAACAATGAGCAGTTCTTC. The chain uses TRBV12-3 or TRBV12-4 and TRBJ2-1; the match to TRBD1 covers 8 bases. Trimming cost V 5 bases and J 5 bases; bases outside gene matches: 8. The CDR3 extends over 15 amino acids.

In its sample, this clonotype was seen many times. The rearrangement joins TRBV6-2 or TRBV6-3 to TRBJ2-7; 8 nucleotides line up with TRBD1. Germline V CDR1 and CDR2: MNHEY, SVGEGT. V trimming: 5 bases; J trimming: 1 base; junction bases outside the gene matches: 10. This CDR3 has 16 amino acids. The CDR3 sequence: CASSPPFGQGSYEQYF. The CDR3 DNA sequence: TGTGCCAGCAGTCCACCGTTCGGACAGGGTTCCTACGAGCAGTACTTC.

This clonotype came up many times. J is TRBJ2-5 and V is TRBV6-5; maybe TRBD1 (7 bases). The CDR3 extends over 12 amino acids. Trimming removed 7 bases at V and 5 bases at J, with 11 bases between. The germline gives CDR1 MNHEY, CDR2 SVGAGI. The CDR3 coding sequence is TGTGCCAGCACCCCAGGGGGGGAGACCCAGTACTTC. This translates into CASTPGGETQYF.

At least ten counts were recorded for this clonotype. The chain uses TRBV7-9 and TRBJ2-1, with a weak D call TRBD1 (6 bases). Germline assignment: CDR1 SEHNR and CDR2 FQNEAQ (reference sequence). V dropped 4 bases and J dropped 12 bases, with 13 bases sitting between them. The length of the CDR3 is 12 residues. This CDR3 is CASSSLRGRQFF. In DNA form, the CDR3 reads TGTGCCAGCAGCTCGCTCAGGGGCAGGCAGTTCTTC.

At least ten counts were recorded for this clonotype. DNA of the CDR3: TGTGCCAGCAGTTACAGGGATATCCAGTCGGAGCAGTACTTC. Protein: CASSYRDIQSEQYF. V and J are TRBV27 and TRBJ2-7; possible D gene TRBD1, 6 bases. This CDR3 region has 14 residues. V was pared by 4 bases and J by 7 bases, with 17 bases between. Germline-derived CDR1 and CDR2 are MNHEY and SMNVEV (reference sequence).